The rows below give T cell receptor beta chains drawn from one sample of a study of blood T cell repertoires in COVID-19. The assay was immunoSEQ multiplex PCR, and TCRdb's table has in-frame clones only and misses some. The sample records fewer than 150,000 clones, roughly 84% being singletons. The source material was peripheral blood. The receptors were sampled from a human donor in a cohort sampled during active COVID-19. The conserved cysteine and the conserved F or W are not part of the CDR3 here. D genes are given only for firm matches.

length | D | V | CDR3
14 | - | TRBV15 | ATSREGRVESYEQY
14 | - | TRBV3-1/TRBV3-2 | ASSLGTSFSGNTIY
14 | TRBD1 | TRBV6-1 | ASSAETGVGNQPQH
12 | TRBD1 | TRBV18 | ASSPQGQGAGYT
14 | TRBD1 | TRBV6-2/TRBV6-3 | ASSYPPDRVGGEQY
13 | - | TRBV5-1 | ASSFDASSYNEQF
11 | - | TRBV6-5 | ASTKRRNTEAF
16 | TRBD1 | TRBV2 | ASSEVGDRGLAKNIQY
12 | TRBD1 | TRBV7-8 | ASSSRDRGNEQY
11 | - | TRBV29-1 | SVARGVGTEAF
12 | - | TRBV6-5 | ASRRDKVGTEAF
10 | - | TRBV29-1 | SVVYSPYEQY
15 | - | TRBV2 | ASSEALGGESTYEQY
13 | TRBD2 | TRBV9 | ASRRLAGGTDTQY
12 | - | TRBV18 | ASSTPLAEETQY
13 | TRBD1 | TRBV19 | ASRPGTGGAETQY